Each of the 19 T cell receptor beta chains below was sequenced from the same sample in a study of cytomegalovirus exposure and HLA in healthy donors. TCRdb keeps only in-frame clones here, not all; method: immunoSEQ multiplex PCR. The sample has around 61,000 clones, around 90% seen once. The material sequenced was PBMCs. These receptors were collected from a young man in good health and CMV-seronegative.

The V gene is TRBV5-4, the J gene TRBJ1-3; 9 nucleotides agree with TRBD1. CDR1 SGHNT and CDR2 YYREEE come from the germline V gene (reference sequence). This CDR3 has 15 residues. J was trimmed by 3 bases and V by 3 bases; bases with no gene match: 4. In DNA, the CDR3 is TGTGCCAGCAGCTGGACAGGGGATCATGGAAACACCATATATTTT. Protein sequence: CASSWTGDHGNTIYF.

The chain carries TRBV9 and TRBJ2-3; no firm D call. Germline lookup yields CDR1 SGDLS and CDR2 YYNGEE. V was pared by 0 bases and J by 4 bases, with 15 bases between. The CDR3 length is 16 residues. CDR3 sequence (DNA): TGTGCCAGCAGCGTAGCTCCTGGCTCCGCCCCAGATACGCAGTATTTT. Its protein product is CASSVAPGSAPDTQYF.

V usage is TRBV6-5 and J usage is TRBJ2-3; D ambiguous. CDR3 size: 14 residues. The germline V gene encodes CDR1 MNHEY and CDR2 SVGAGI. Trimming removed 6 bases from V and 3 bases from J, with 13 bases in between. This CDR3 is CASRPRQSTDTQYF. Here the CDR3 DNA reads TGTGCCAGCAGACCGCGGCAGAGTACAGATACGCAGTATTTT.

CDR3 in amino acids: CASSFAGSEQFF. As DNA, the CDR3 is TGTGCCAGCAGCTTTGCGGGCTCTGAGCAGTTCTTC. The chain employs TRBV5-6 and TRBJ2-1; D perhaps matches TRBD2 (5 bases). CDR3 length: 12 residues. CDR1 is SGHDT and CDR2 is YYEEEE in the germline V gene. V was trimmed by 2 bases and J by 9 bases, leaving 9 bases between them.

V usage is TRBV27 and J usage is TRBJ2-2; TRBD2 matches 14 bases. This CDR3 has 15 residues. Trimming removed 5 bases from V and 8 bases from J; junction bases left unmatched: 4. Looked up from germline, CDR1 is MNHEY and CDR2 is SMNVEV (reference sequence). The CDR3 DNA reads as TGTGCCAGCAGTGGGAGACTAGCGGGAGGGGGGGAGCTGTTTTTT. This sequence encodes CASSGRLAGGGELFF.

V gene TRBV5-6 combines with J gene TRBJ1-3; unclear D gene. V shed 4 bases and J shed 3 bases, with 5 bases lying between them. The CDR3 has 12 amino acids. Germline loops: CDR1 SGHDT, CDR2 YYEEEE. CDR3 nucleotide sequence: TGTGCCAGCAGCCTTATTGGAAACACCATATATTTT. As protein: CASSLIGNTIYF.

The chain links TRBV7-2 to TRBJ2-7; 10 bases are shared with TRBD2. Germline V lookup: CDR1 SGHTA, CDR2 FQGNSA. The V gene end was trimmed by 3 bases and the J gene end by 4 bases; junction bases not matched to a gene: 6. The CDR3 loop spans 15 amino acids. The CDR3 DNA is TGTGCCAGCAGCTTTCAAGCGGGAGGGTTTTACGAGCAGTACTTC. Residues: CASSFQAGGFYEQYF.

V usage is TRBV5-4 and J usage is TRBJ2-4, with D maybe TRBD2 (5 bases). The CDR3 totals 16 residues. Germline lookup yields CDR1 SGHNT and CDR2 YYREEE (reference sequence). Trimming took 2 bases from V and 0 from J, leaving 12 bases between them. The CDR3 protein is CASSLGGGQAKNIQYF. In DNA form, the CDR3 reads TGTGCCAGCAGCTTAGGAGGTGGGCAAGCCAAAAACATTCAGTACTTC.

This clone was counted a few times. The CDR3 here is CASSWEREQYF. In DNA form, the CDR3 reads TGTGCCAGCAGCTGGGAGAGAGAGCAGTACTTC. The genes are TRBV7-8 and TRBJ2-7; TRBD2 might be the D (5 bases). CDR3 size: 11 residues. Between the trimmed V and J ends, which lost 4 bases and 7 bases, there was a span of 8 bases. CDR1 is SGHVS, CDR2 FQNEAQ, per germline.

The chain couples TRBV15 to TRBJ2-5; tentatively, D is TRBD2 (5 bases). The CDR3 totals 13 residues. Per the germline V gene, CDR1 is LNHNV and CDR2 is YYDKDF (reference sequence). V lost 1 base, J lost 4 bases, and 7 bases lay in between. CDR3 in DNA: TGTGCCACCAGCAGAGGCGGGTCAGAGACCCAGTACTTC. This translates into CATSRGGSETQYF. Together with reference TRBV15 and TRBJ2-5, the CDR3 gives the full variable domain: DAMVIQNPRYQVTQFGKPVTLSCSQTLNHNVMYWYQQKSSQAPKLLFHYYDKDFNNEADTPDNFQSRRPNTSFCFLDIRSPGLGDTAMYLCATSRGGSETQYFGPGTRLLVL.

The V call is TRBV6-4, the J call TRBJ2-3; a weak D match, TRBD2 (8 bases). Deletions cut 3 bases from V and 4 bases from J, with 14 bases between. CDR3 length: 15 amino acids. Germline V gene sequence: CDR1 MRHNA, CDR2 SNTAGT. The CDR3 sequence: CASSEAGGQADTQYF. The CDR3 bases are TGTGCCAGCAGTGAGGCGGGAGGACAGGCAGATACGCAGTATTTT.

This clone was seen a handful of times. In DNA, the CDR3 is TGTGCCAGCAGTCCCCGCGGGTATGGCTACACCTTC. Protein: CASSPRGYGYTF. This rearrangement joins TRBV25-1 to TRBJ1-2, with unresolved D. The CDR3 contains 12 residues. The V end lost 5 bases, the J end lost 5 bases, and 9 bases lay between the germline ends. CDR1 and CDR2 (germline): MGHDK, SYGVNS.

V gene TRBV4-3 combines with J gene TRBJ2-7; D uncertain. The CDR3 contains 13 residues. Germline CDR1 and CDR2: LGHNA and YSLEER. The ends were cut back, 4 bases at V and 0 bases at J, with 7 bases in the middle. The CDR3 region is CASSPQLSYEQYF. DNA for the CDR3: TGCGCCAGCAGCCCACAGCTCTCCTACGAGCAGTACTTC.

The chain couples TRBV5-4 to TRBJ2-7; TRBD1 matches at 8 bases. There are 14 residues in the CDR3. V shed 1 base, J shed 6 bases, and the junction held 6 bases outside the gene matches. Germline-derived CDR1 and CDR2 are SGHNT and YYREEE (reference sequence). The CDR3 loop reads CASSLLDRAGEQYF. DNA for the CDR3: TGTGCCAGCAGCTTGTTGGACAGGGCGGGCGAGCAGTACTTC.

The chain employs TRBV29-1 and TRBJ2-1; tentative D call: TRBD2 (6 bases). Germline V CDR1 and CDR2: SQVTM, ANQGSEA. V lost 6 bases and J lost 0, with 15 bases in between. There are 15 residues in the CDR3. The CDR3 sequence is CSVKGGVSSYNEQFF. CDR3 nucleotide sequence: TGCAGCGTGAAAGGAGGGGTTAGCTCCTACAATGAGCAGTTCTTC.

The DNA of the CDR3 is TGTGCCAGCAGCGTACAGGGGGCAACTAATGAAAAACTGTTTTTT. It yields the protein CASSVQGATNEKLFF. The genes are TRBV9 and TRBJ1-4, with 7 bases aligning to TRBD1. This CDR3 has 15 residues. J lost 0 bases, V lost 1 base, and 0 bases had no gene match. Germline-derived CDR1 and CDR2 are SGDLS and YYNGEE.

The chain couples TRBV27 to TRBJ2-3; D perhaps matches TRBD1 (5 bases). Per germline, CDR1 MNHEY and CDR2 SMNVEV (reference sequence). The CDR3 sequence is 15 residues long. V lost 1 base and J lost 0, with 8 bases in between. CDR3 amino acids: CASSLYGASTDTQYF. CDR3 in DNA: TGTGCCAGCAGTTTATATGGGGCTAGCACAGATACGCAGTATTTT.

A single count supports this clone. In DNA form, the CDR3 reads TGTGCCAGCAGTTTCAGCGGCGGGAGGCAGGGCTACAATGAGCAGTTCTTC. It codes for CASSFSGGRQGYNEQFF. The genes are TRBV28 and TRBJ2-1; 8 nucleotides match TRBD2. CDR3 length equals 17 residues. V shed 3 bases and J 3 bases; nucleotides not matched to a gene: 10. Germline CDR1 and CDR2: MDHEN and SYDVKM.

The CDR3 nucleotides read TGCGCCAGCAGCCTTGGGACTACCGAACTGAACACCGGGGAGCTGTTTTTT. Translation gives CASSLGTTELNTGELFF. V and J are TRBV4-3 and TRBJ2-2, with TRBD2 matching over 7 bases. The CDR3 is made up of 17 amino acids. V lost 4 bases to trimming and J lost 1 base; unmatched junction nucleotides: 9. Germline loops: CDR1 LGHNA, CDR2 YSLEER.